Below, 29 T cell receptor beta chains from the same sample are listed, as sequenced in a study of CXCR3-negative and CXCR3-positive naive CD8 T cells. Study-wide results and caveats: Naive cells that were CXCR3-positive had more hydrophobic TRB CDR3s (compared with CXCR3-negative naive cells).

The method, 5' RACE with UMI labels, was used to prepare the TRB cDNA libraries. TCRdb reprocessed the 5' RACE reads, with one entry per CDR3 protein and no DNA. The sample totals 60,000 to 70,000 distinct CDR3 sequences. These receptors are not linked to any known antigen. Sequenced: naive CXCR3+ CD8+ T cells from blood. Subset specified: CD45RO-CCR7+CD27+CD95- naive CD8+ T cells expressing CXCR3 (TNR3+). The source of these receptors is a human donor in good health. Some clones in this sample may be carry-over from other donors' samples.

The V call is TRBV11-3, the J call TRBJ1-2. Germline lookup yields CDR1 SGHNT and CDR2 YENEEA. The CDR3 loop spans 11 amino acids. CDR3 in amino acids: CASSLDEGYTF. Together with reference TRBV11-3 and TRBJ1-2, the CDR3 gives the full variable domain: EAGVVQSPRYKIIEKKQPVAFWCNPISGHNTLYWYLQNLGQGPELLIRYENEEAVDDSQLPKDRFSAERLKGVDSTLKIQPAELGDSAVYLCASSLDEGYTFGSGTRLTVV.

The chain is built from TRBV7-2 and TRBJ2-1; TCRdb's D call, TRBD1, is unchecked because there is no DNA. This CDR3 has 15 amino acids. Germline CDR1 SGHTA, CDR2 FQGNSA. The CDR3 loop reads CASSLETGGVNEQFF.

The rearrangement uses TRBV4-3 and TRBJ1-5; as DNA is missing, the TRBD1 call by TCRdb cannot be tested. Per germline, CDR1 LGHNA and CDR2 YSLEER. The CDR3 is 15 residues long. The CDR3 spells CASSQDRGTNQPQHF.

This chain joins TRBV28 and TRBJ2-7; there is no DNA to check the TCRdb D call of TRBD1. The germline gives CDR1 MDHEN, CDR2 SYDVKM. The CDR3 runs 13 residues. The CDR3 here is CASSFPGSHEQYF.

The genes are TRBV7-9 and TRBJ2-7; TCRdb's D call, TRBD1, is unchecked because there is no DNA. This CDR3 is 15 amino acids long. The germline gives CDR1 SEHNR, CDR2 FQNEAQ (reference sequence). This chain's CDR3 is CASSAMGQGTNEQYF.

This chain connects TRBV7-9 to TRBJ1-1. Germline CDR1 is SEHNR and CDR2 is FQNEAQ (reference sequence). This CDR3 is built from 14 residues. This CDR3 reads CASSLVSGRPEAFF.

The chain links TRBV6-2 or TRBV6-3 to TRBJ1-1; TCRdb proposes TRBD1, but this gene call is untestable without DNA. In germline, CDR1 is MNHEY, CDR2 SVGEGT. This CDR3 is built from 15 residues. CDR3 loop: CASSPGQGAWGEAFF.

The chain uses TRBV9 and TRBJ1-2. The CDR3 is made up of 12 amino acids. Germline lookup yields CDR1 SGDLS and CDR2 YYNGEE. CDR3 sequence: CASSIRQYGYTF. Supplemented by reference TRBV9 and TRBJ1-2, the full variable domain reads DSGVTQTPKHLITATGQRVTLRCSPRSGDLSVYWYQQSLDQGLQFLIQYYNGEERAKGNILERFSAQQFPDLHSELNLSSLELGDSALYFCASSIRQYGYTFGSGTRLTVV.

The chain carries TRBV14 and TRBJ2-1; TCRdb's D call of TRBD1 is untestable without DNA. CDR3 length: 16 residues. CDR1 and CDR2 from the germline V gene are SGHDN and FVKESK. The CDR3 sequence: CASSPIGGRTLNEQFF.

The chain couples TRBV5-3 to TRBJ1-1. Being an ORF, TRBV5-3 has a function that is uncertain. The length of the CDR3 is 13 residues. The CDR3: CARSGPWNTEAFF.

The rearrangement joins TRBV5-1 to TRBJ1-1; the D call of TRBD1 rests on TCRdb alone, since no DNA is present to check it. CDR1 is SGHRS, CDR2 YFSETQ, per germline. The CDR3 covers 16 residues. CDR3 region: CASSLEGWRGHTEAFF.

The chain combines TRBV6-1 with TRBJ2-3; the TCRdb D gene call, TRBD1, has no DNA to confirm it. From germline, CDR1 is MNHNS and CDR2 SASEGT. This CDR3 has 15 residues. The chain's CDR3 is CASTSDRGGPDTQYF.

V gene TRBV6-2 or TRBV6-3 combines with J gene TRBJ2-4; absent DNA, TCRdb's TRBD1 call cannot be checked. Germline V gene sequence: CDR1 MNHEY, CDR2 SVGEGT. CDR3 size: 17 residues. The CDR3 sequence is CASNSLGQGWIKNIQYF.

The genes are TRBV21-1 and TRBJ1-1; the TCRdb D gene call, TRBD1, has no DNA to confirm it. TRBV21-1 is recorded as a pseudogene. This CDR3 comprises 14 residues. CDR3 region: CASSKGQRNTEAFF.

J is TRBJ2-1 and V is TRBV5-1; as DNA is missing, the TRBD2 call by TCRdb cannot be tested. The CDR3 runs 14 residues. CDR1 SGHRS and CDR2 YFSETQ come from the germline V gene. The CDR3 spells CASSSGLEGNEQFF.

The chain combines TRBV14 with TRBJ2-3. CDR3 length: 13 amino acids. From germline, CDR1 is SGHDN and CDR2 FVKESK. The CDR3: CASSQLSTDTQYF.

The chain is built from TRBV7-7 and TRBJ2-2; as DNA is missing, the TRBD1 call by TCRdb cannot be tested. This CDR3 region has 14 residues. Germline V gene sequence: CDR1 SSHAT, CDR2 FNYEAQ (reference sequence). The chain's CDR3 is CASSSGGYAGELFF.

The chain recombines TRBV4-3 with TRBJ2-7; the TCRdb D gene call, TRBD1, has no DNA to confirm it. Germline V CDR1 and CDR2: LGHNA, YSLEER. This CDR3 is 14 amino acids long. The CDR3 sequence is CASSHRDTSYEQYF.

This chain joins TRBV29-1 and TRBJ1-1; TCRdb's D call of TRBD1 is untestable without DNA. CDR1 and CDR2 (germline): SQVTM, ANQGSEA. CDR3 length: 15 residues. The CDR3: CSAGGTDQSYTEAFF.

The V gene is TRBV19, the J gene TRBJ1-1. Germline V gene sequence: CDR1 LNHDA, CDR2 SQIVND (reference sequence). CDR3 length: 12 amino acids. The CDR3 loop reads CASRIGNTEAFF.

The chain combines TRBV19 with TRBJ2-1. The CDR3 spans 14 residues. From germline, CDR1 is LNHDA and CDR2 SQIVND (reference sequence). The CDR3 loop is CASTFDTTYNEQFF.

The chain uses TRBV7-6 and TRBJ2-7; TCRdb reports TRBD1, a call that lacks DNA to check it against. This CDR3 is 15 amino acids long. The germline V gene has CDR1 SGHVS and CDR2 FNYEAQ. The CDR3 is CASSSSRDRGFEQYF. Variable domain in full (rest from reference TRBV7-6 and TRBJ2-7): GAGVSQSPRYKVTKRGQDVALRCDPISGHVSLYWYRQALGQGPEFLTYFNYEAQQDKSGLPNDRFSAERPEGSISTLTIQRTEQRDSAMYRCASSSSRDRGFEQYFGPGTRLTVT.

This rearrangement joins TRBV10-2 to TRBJ2-1; TCRdb selects TRBD2, and the lack of DNA leaves this call unchecked. CDR1 is WSHSY, CDR2 SAAADI, per germline. There are 15 residues in the CDR3. CDR3 sequence reads: CASKLLAGGTNEQFF.

The chain is built from TRBV9 and TRBJ2-3; TCRdb gives TRBD1 as the D gene, but with no DNA this cannot be confirmed. Germline V CDR1 and CDR2: SGDLS, YYNGEE. This CDR3 spans 15 amino acids. CDR3 region: CASSAPGQGGNTQYF.

CDR3 protein: CASSIGSYEQYF. The gene calls are TRBV19 and TRBJ2-7. The CDR3 has 12 amino acids. CDR1 is LNHDA, CDR2 SQIVND, per germline (reference sequence).

The chain links TRBV10-3 to TRBJ2-3; TCRdb designates TRBD1, a call that cannot be tested without DNA. The germline CDR1 and CDR2 sequences are ENHRY and SYGVKD. The CDR3 runs 13 residues. The CDR3 spells CAGGTGDADTQYF.

The CDR3 sequence: CASRNQLAGGRYNEQFF. The V gene is TRBV6-2 or TRBV6-3, the J gene TRBJ2-1; no DNA is available, so the TRBD2 call from TCRdb remains unchecked. Germline V gives CDR1 MNHEY, CDR2 SVGEGT. This CDR3 is built from 17 residues.

The genes are TRBV29-1 and TRBJ2-7. Per the germline V gene, CDR1 is SQVTM and CDR2 is ANQGSEA. The CDR3 has 12 amino acids. The CDR3 reads CSVGKGYHEQYF.

The CDR3 is CASSTDSVYWEFPSYNEQFF. V usage is TRBV23-1 and J usage is TRBJ2-1; TCRdb lists TRBD1, though no DNA is available to test this call. TRBV23-1 is recorded as an ORF, its role being uncertain. This CDR3 has 20 residues.